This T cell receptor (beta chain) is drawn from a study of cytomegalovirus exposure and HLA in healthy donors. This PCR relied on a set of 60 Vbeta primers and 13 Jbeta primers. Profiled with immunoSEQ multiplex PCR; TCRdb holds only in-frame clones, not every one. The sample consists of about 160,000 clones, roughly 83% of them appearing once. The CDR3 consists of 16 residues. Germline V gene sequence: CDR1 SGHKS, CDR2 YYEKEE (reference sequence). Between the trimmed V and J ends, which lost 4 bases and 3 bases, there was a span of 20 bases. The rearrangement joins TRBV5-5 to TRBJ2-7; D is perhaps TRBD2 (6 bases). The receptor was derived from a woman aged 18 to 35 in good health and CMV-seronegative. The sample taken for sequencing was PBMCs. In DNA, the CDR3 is TGTGCCAGCAGCGACATGACTAGATTGTGGTTCTACGAGCAGTACTTC. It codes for CASSDMTRLWFYEQYF.